The sequence of this T cell receptor (beta chain) was determined in a study of neurological immune-mediated disorders. The CDR3 spans 12 residues. The germline V gene encodes CDR1 SNHLY and CDR2 FYNNEI. V lost 5 bases and J lost 4, with 9 bases in between. This clonotype came up many times. By 5'RACE with 10-nucleotide random UMIs, the cDNA was made. MiXCR, applied by TCRdb to the 5' RACE reads, yields one record per CDR3 protein. This sample has about 82,000 distinct CDR3 sequences; just over 2.5% occur once, and the top ten carry 0.95% to 1.3%. For the unsorted libraries, 2 million PBMCs stored at -80 C served as input.

V usage is TRBV2 and J usage is TRBJ2-7; no clear D. The receptor was isolated from a woman aged 25 to 39 with multiple sclerosis. Source material: PBMCs. DNA for the CDR3: TGTGCCAGCAGTTCCACAGAATACGAGCAGTACTTC. It yields the protein CASSSTEYEQYF.